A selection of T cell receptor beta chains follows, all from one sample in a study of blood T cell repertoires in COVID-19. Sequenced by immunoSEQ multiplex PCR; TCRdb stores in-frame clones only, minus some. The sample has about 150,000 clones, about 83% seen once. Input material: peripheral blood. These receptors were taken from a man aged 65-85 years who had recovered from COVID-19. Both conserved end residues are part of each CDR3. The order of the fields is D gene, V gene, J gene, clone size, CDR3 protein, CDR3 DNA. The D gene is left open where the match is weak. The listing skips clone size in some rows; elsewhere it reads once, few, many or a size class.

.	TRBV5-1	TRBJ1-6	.	CASSQDRENSPLHF	TGCGCCAGCAGCCAGGACAGAGAGAATTCACCCCTCCACTTT
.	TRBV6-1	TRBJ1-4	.	CASSELGLGGVSVKLFF	TGTGCCAGCAGTGAATTAGGGTTGGGAGGGGTGTCGGTAAAACTGTTTTTT
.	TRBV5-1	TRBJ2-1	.	CASSVGDIYNEQFF	TGCGCCAGCAGCGTAGGGGACATCTACAATGAGCAGTTCTTC
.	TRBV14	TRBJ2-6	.	CASSYSPGEGANVLTF	TGTGCCAGCAGCTACAGCCCGGGGGAAGGGGCCAACGTCCTGACTTTC
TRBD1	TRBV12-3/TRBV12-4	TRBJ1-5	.	CASSRDSNQPQHF	TGTGCCAGCAGTCGGGACAGTAATCAGCCCCAGCATTTT
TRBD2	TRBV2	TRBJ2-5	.	CASGTSGRAGAETQYF	TGTGCCAGCGGGACTAGCGGGAGGGCCGGGGCGGAGACCCAGTACTTC
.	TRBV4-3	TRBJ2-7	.	CASSQGEEGFYEQYF	TGCGCCAGCAGCCAAGGCGAGGAAGGTTTCTACGAGCAGTACTTC
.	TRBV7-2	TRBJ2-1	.	CASSPPGQLTNEQFF	TGTGCCAGCAGCCCTCCGGGACAATTAACGAATGAGCAGTTCTTC
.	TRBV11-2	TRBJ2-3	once	CASSPRPGDTQYF	TGTGCCAGCAGCCCCCGTCCGGGAGATACGCAGTATTTT
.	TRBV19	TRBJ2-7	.	CASSTGTYEQYF	TGTGCCAGTAGTACAGGGACCTACGAGCAGTACTTC
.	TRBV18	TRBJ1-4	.	CASSPPGGSEKLFF	TGTGCCAGCTCACCACCGGGGGGTAGTGAAAAACTGTTTTTT
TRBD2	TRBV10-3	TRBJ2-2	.	CAISAGLAGGPRKNTGELFF	TGTGCCATCAGTGCTGGTCTAGCGGGAGGGCCCCGCAAAAACACCGGGGAGCTGTTTTTT
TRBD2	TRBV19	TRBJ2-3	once	CASSIGPAGYTDTQYF	TGTGCCAGTAGTATAGGGCCAGCGGGGTACACAGATACGCAGTATTTT
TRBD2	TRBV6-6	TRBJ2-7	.	CASNGAGADEQYF	TGTGCCAGCAATGGAGCGGGAGCCGACGAGCAGTACTTC
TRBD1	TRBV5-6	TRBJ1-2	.	CASSPDRGQSYGYTF	TGTGCCAGCAGCCCAGACAGGGGGCAGAGCTATGGCTACACCTTC
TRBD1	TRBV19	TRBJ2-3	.	CASSNDRGRVADTQYF	TGTGCCAGTAGTAATGACAGGGGGAGAGTCGCAGATACGCAGTATTTT
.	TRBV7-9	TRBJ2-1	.	CASSSSSGAEQEQFF	TGTGCCAGCAGCTCATCCAGCGGAGCCGAGCAAGAGCAGTTCTTC
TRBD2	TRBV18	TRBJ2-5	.	CASSPTSGRARETQYF	TGTGCCAGCTCACCCACTAGCGGGAGGGCCCGGGAGACCCAGTACTTC
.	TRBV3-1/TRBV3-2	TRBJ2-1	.	CASSQEGGLSSYNEQFF	TGTGCCAGCAGCCAAGAGGGGGGGCTTTCTTCCTACAATGAGCAGTTCTTC
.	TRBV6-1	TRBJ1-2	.	CASSERSGLGYGYTF	TGTGCCAGCAGTGAAAGGTCCGGACTTGGCTATGGCTACACCTTC
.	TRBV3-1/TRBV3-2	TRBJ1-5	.	CASSRATSDQPQHF	TGTGCCAGCAGCCGGGCCACCAGTGATCAGCCCCAGCATTTT
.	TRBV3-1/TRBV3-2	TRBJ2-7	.	CASSTRRYEQYF	TGTGCCAGCAGCACCCGGCGGTACGAGCAGTACTTC
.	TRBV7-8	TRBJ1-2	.	CASSLVGSPAYGYTF	TGTGCCAGCAGCTTAGTAGGGAGTCCCGCCTATGGCTACACCTTC
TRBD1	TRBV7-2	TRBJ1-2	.	CASSLAPGQGSGYTF	TGTGCCAGCAGCTTAGCTCCGGGACAGGGGAGCGGCTACACCTTC
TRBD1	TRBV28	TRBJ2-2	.	CASSLGGQGTGELFF	TGTGCCAGCAGTTTAGGAGGACAGGGGACAGGGGAGCTGTTTTTT
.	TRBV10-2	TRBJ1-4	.	CASSGRATDEKLFF	TGCGCCAGCAGCGGCAGGGCAACCGATGAAAAACTGTTTTTT
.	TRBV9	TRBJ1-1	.	CASSVAAGDTEAFF	TGTGCCAGCAGCGTAGCTGCGGGGGACACTGAAGCTTTCTTT
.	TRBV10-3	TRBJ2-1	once	CAIWAGTWGEQFF	TGTGCCATCTGGGCGGGGACCTGGGGGGAGCAGTTCTTC
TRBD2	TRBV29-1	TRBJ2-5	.	CSFKGPGGIQETQYF	TGCAGCTTCAAAGGGCCGGGAGGAATTCAAGAGACCCAGTACTTC
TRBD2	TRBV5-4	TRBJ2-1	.	CASSLGGGSSYNEQFF	TGTGCCAGCAGCTTGGGAGGCGGGAGCTCCTACAATGAGCAGTTCTTC
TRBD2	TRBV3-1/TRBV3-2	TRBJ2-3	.	CASSYLSGRAGTDTQYF	TGTGCCAGCAGCTACCTCAGCGGGAGGGCGGGTACAGATACGCAGTATTTT
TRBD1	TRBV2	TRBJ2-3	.	CASSTGTARDTQYF	TGTGCCAGCAGCACTGGGACAGCCCGCGATACGCAGTATTTT
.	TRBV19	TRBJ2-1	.	CASSATLGDEQFF	TGTGCCAGTAGTGCCACTCTTGGTGATGAGCAGTTCTTC
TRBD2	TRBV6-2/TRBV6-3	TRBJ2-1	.	CASSYGLAGFEQFF	TGTGCCAGCAGTTATGGGCTAGCGGGATTTGAGCAGTTCTTC
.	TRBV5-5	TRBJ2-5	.	CASSLSNARETQYF	TGTGCCAGCAGCTTGTCAAACGCCCGGGAGACCCAGTACTTC
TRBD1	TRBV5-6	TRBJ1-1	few	CASSLSVRGPPEAFF	TGTGCCAGCAGTCTAAGCGTAAGGGGGCCCCCTGAAGCTTTCTTT
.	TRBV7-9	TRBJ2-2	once	CASSFIPGELFF	TGTGCCAGCAGCTTTATCCCCGGGGAGCTGTTTTTT
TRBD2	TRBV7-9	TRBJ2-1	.	CASSLTSGIYNEQFF	TGTGCCAGCAGCTTAACTAGCGGGATCTACAATGAGCAGTTCTTC
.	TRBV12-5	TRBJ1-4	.	CASGFGQTYEKLFF	TGTGCTAGTGGTTTCGGACAGACCTATGAAAAACTGTTTTTT
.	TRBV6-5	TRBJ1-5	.	CASSSTLRASNQPQHF	TGTGCCAGCAGTTCCACTCTCAGGGCGAGCAATCAGCCCCAGCATTTT
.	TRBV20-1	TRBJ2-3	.	CSASGGGTQYF	TGCAGTGCTAGTGGAGGCGGTACGCAGTATTTT
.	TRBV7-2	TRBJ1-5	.	CASSFRVSSNQPQHF	TGTGCCAGCAGCTTCCGGGTGTCTAGCAATCAGCCCCAGCATTTT
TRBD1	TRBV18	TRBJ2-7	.	CASSPVSNRGSEQYF	TGTGCCAGCTCACCAGTAAGTAACAGGGGGTCCGAGCAGTACTTC
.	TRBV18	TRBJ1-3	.	CASSPQSGISGNTIYF	TGTGCCAGCTCACCACAGTCAGGGATCTCTGGAAACACCATATATTTT
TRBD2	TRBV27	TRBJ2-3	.	CASRRLAGGPDTQYF	TGTGCCAGCAGGCGACTAGCGGGAGGGCCTGATACGCAGTATTTT
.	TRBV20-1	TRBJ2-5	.	CSASRGNQETQYF	TGCAGTGCTAGTCGAGGGAACCAAGAGACCCAGTACTTC
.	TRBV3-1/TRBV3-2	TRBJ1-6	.	CASSPLENSPLHF	TGTGCCAGCAGCCCCTTGGAGAATTCACCCCTCCACTTT
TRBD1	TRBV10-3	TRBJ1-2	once	CAISATGGELRDTF	TGTGCCATCAGTGCGACAGGGGGCGAACTTCGCGACACCTTC
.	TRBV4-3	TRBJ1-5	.	CASSQDLYGNQPQHF	TGCGCCAGCAGCCAAGATCTCTACGGCAATCAGCCCCAGCATTTT
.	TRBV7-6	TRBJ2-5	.	CASSLGGLVVGETQYF	TGTGCCAGCAGCTTAGGGGGGCTAGTGGTTGGAGAGACCCAGTACTTC
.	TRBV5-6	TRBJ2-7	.	CASSLARRGLDEQYF	TGTGCCAGCAGCTTAGCTCGACGAGGGCTGGACGAGCAGTACTTC
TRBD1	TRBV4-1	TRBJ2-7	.	CASSQDGTGTYEQYF	TGCGCCAGCAGCCAAGACGGGACAGGAACCTACGAGCAGTACTTC
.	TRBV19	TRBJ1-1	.	CASTPTLVNTEAFF	TGTGCCAGTACACCGACACTAGTGAACACTGAAGCTTTCTTT